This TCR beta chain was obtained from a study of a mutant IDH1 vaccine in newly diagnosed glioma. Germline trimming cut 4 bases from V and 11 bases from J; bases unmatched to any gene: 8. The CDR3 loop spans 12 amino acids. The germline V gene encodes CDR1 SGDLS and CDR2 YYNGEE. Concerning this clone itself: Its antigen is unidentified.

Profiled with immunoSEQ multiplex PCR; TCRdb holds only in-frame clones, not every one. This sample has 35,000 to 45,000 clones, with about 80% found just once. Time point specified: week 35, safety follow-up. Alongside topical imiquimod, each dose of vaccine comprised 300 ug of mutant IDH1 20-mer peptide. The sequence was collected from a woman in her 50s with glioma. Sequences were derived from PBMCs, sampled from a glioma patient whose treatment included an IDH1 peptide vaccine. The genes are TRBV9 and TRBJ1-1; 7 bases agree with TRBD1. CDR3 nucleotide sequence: TGTGCCAGCAGCCCCCAGGGGGGTATTGCTTTCTTT. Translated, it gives CASSPQGGIAFF.